The text below deals with one T cell receptor (beta chain). The antigen is unknown. One end of the junction does not line up with germline, which may come from a read error. Per germline, CDR1 ENHRY and CDR2 SYGVKD. CDR3 length: 19 residues. The sample belongs to a study of tumor-infiltrating lymphocytes in primary liver carcinoma. General study points: Tumor-adjacent and tumor-blood pairs shared a smaller degree of overlap than tumor region pairs. The proportion of top clones found throughout all five tumor regions was only about 7-24%.

For each extraction, RNA and DNA were obtained together from about 21-30 mg of unsorted bulk tissue. All of the tumor samples contained over 75% viable tumor cells. The authors made TCR beta cDNA from around 500 ng total RNA with a constant-region primer. Researchers made the TCR beta libraries by running three nested multiplex PCR rounds with slightly modified ARM-PCR. Both of the initial two PCR rounds ran for roughly 11 cycles and employed TRBV1-TRBV30 forward primers alongside a C-beta reverse primer. TCRdb re-called the multiplex PCR reads with MiXCR, one entry per CDR3 protein. The sample lists fewer than 75,000 distinct CDR3 sequences, around 64% occurring once.

The V call is TRBV10-3, the J call TRBJ2-7; 16 bases map to TRBD2. Sequencing was done on a sample of liver tumor tissue from sampling region 4. The subset was: tumor region T4, right-lateral pole. The clonotype comes from a middle-aged man with primary liver carcinoma and hepatitis B virus infection. This CDR3 is CANTKRLGLAGGFSYVQYF. CDR3 nucleotide sequence: TGTGCCAACACCAAACGATTGGGACTAGCGGGAGGGTTCTCCTACGTGCAGTACTTC.